This T cell receptor beta chain stems from a study of identical twins. Study-level findings and limits: Researchers caution that invariant MAIT and iNKT cells could partly confound zero-insertion analyses. Models underpredicted monozygotic twin sharing of out-of-frame TCR alpha.

As for this clonotype: Its antigen is not known.

In TCRdb, the 5' RACE reads were re-called with MiXCR into one record per CDR3 protein. The table shows 750,000 to 950,000 distinct CDR3 sequences, with approximately 13% occurring only once. Trimming cost V 7 bases and J 5 bases, with 17 bases left between them. The CDR3 consists of 14 residues. The same data also went into a second study, on yellow fever vaccine responses in identical twins.

The sequence was obtained from a woman younger than 35 in good health. The chain employs TRBV12-3 or TRBV12-4 and TRBJ1-2, with D perhaps matching TRBD1 (6 bases). What was sequenced was PBMCs. The chain's CDR3 is CASTGGQGSYGYTF. The CDR3 nucleotides are TGTGCCAGCACCGGGGGACAAGGTAGTTATGGCTACACCTTC.